These T cell receptor beta chains were read from a single sample in a study of blood T cell repertoires in COVID-19. The repertoire was sequenced with immunoSEQ multiplex PCR; TCRdb's copy has only in-frame clones and lacks some. The data show about 140,000 clones, with about three quarters seen just once and 3.5% to 5.5% held by the top ten. The sequenced sample consisted of peripheral blood. All receptors derive from a woman at least 80 years old with active or convalescent COVID-19. Both conserved end residues are part of each CDR3. The D gene is left open where the match is weak. Clone size is not always given. Where it is, it says once, few, many or a class for expanded clones.

j_gene,v_gene,abundance,d_gene,CDR3nt,CDR3aa
TRBJ1-5,TRBV19,-,-,TGTGCCAGTAATCCTCCCGTCGGGGGCAATCAGCCCCAGCATTTT,CASNPPVGGNQPQHF
TRBJ1-5,TRBV19,-,-,TGTGCCAGTAGTATAGGTCTCTTCCAGCCCCAGCATTTT,CASSIGLFQPQHF
TRBJ1-5,TRBV3-1/TRBV3-2,once,-,TGTGCCAGCAGCCAAGATGACCAGAGGAATCAGCCCCAGCATTTT,CASSQDDQRNQPQHF
TRBJ2-2,TRBV5-1,-,-,TGCGCCAGCAGACCCGGCGGGGTTGACGCCGGGGAGCTGTTTTTT,CASRPGGVDAGELFF
TRBJ1-2,TRBV4-2,-,TRBD1,TGTGCCAGCAGCCCGGGACAGGGGGCTCTCTATGGCTACACCTTC,CASSPGQGALYGYTF
TRBJ1-2,TRBV6-6,-,-,TGTGCCAGCAGGCCCCAGACACAGGCTAACTATGGCTACACCTTC,CASRPQTQANYGYTF
TRBJ2-3,TRBV6-5,-,-,TGTGCCAGCAGTTTTAGGGGGTTAAGCACAGATACGCAGTATTTT,CASSFRGLSTDTQYF
TRBJ1-1,TRBV11-2,-,-,TGTGCCAGCGAGCAGGAACGGAACACTGAAGCTTTCTTT,CASEQERNTEAFF
TRBJ2-3,TRBV28,-,TRBD2,TGTGCCAGCATCGTCGGGGGGGCTAGTAATACGCAGTATTTT,CASIVGGASNTQYF
TRBJ2-2,TRBV19,-,TRBD2,TGTGCCAGTAGTTTGGCGGGGGTGACCGGGGAGCTGTTTTTT,CASSLAGVTGELFF
TRBJ2-7,TRBV30,-,-,TGTGCCTGGAGTGTAGGGGACTTGAAGCCGGAGTACTTC,CAWSVGDLKPEYF
TRBJ2-5,TRBV20-1,-,TRBD2,TGCAGTGCTAGTAGCGCGGGGGGAATTGTAGAGACCCAGTACTTC,CSASSAGGIVETQYF
TRBJ2-2,TRBV3-1/TRBV3-2,-,TRBD1,TGTGCCAGCAGCCTAAGACAGGGGGGAGAGCTGTTTTTT,CASSLRQGGELFF
TRBJ1-2,TRBV11-2,-,TRBD1,TGTGCCAGCAGCTCCCAGGGGACAGGGGGGCATGGCTACACCTTC,CASSSQGTGGHGYTF
TRBJ2-7,TRBV27,-,TRBD1,TGTGCCAGCAGTGACCTCGGGACAGGGTCCTCCTACGAGCAGTACTTC,CASSDLGTGSSYEQYF
TRBJ1-3,TRBV25-1,-,TRBD1,TGTGCCAGCAGTGAACCAGGGGGATTAGGTGGAAACACCATATATTTT,CASSEPGGLGGNTIYF
TRBJ2-6,TRBV7-9,-,-,TGTGCCAGCAGCGCGCAAGGGGCTGGGGCCAACGTCCTGACTTTC,CASSAQGAGANVLTF
TRBJ2-2,TRBV2,once,-,TGTGCCAGCACGGAGCAGGGGTACACCGGGGAGCTGTTTTTT,CASTEQGYTGELFF
TRBJ1-2,TRBV2,-,TRBD1,TGTGCCAGCAGTGAATACGGGACAGGGTATGGCTACACCTTC,CASSEYGTGYGYTF
TRBJ1-2,TRBV18,-,-,TGTGCCAGCTCACCATCCTCGTGGGAGGGCTACACCTTC,CASSPSSWEGYTF
TRBJ1-2,TRBV5-5,-,TRBD1,TGTGCCAGCAGCACACGAGGACAGGCGCACGGCTACACCTTC,CASSTRGQAHGYTF